The 10 T cell receptor beta chains below were found in one sample sequenced in a study of identical twins. TCRdb called the 5' RACE reads again in MiXCR, with one record for every CDR3 protein. This sample has 200,000 to 250,000 distinct CDR3 sequences, with 5.5% to 7.5% found just once. The same specimen was also included in a second study, on T cells expressing NK-cell markers.

Sequencing used CD8+ T cells sorted from blood. These receptors came from a woman between 18 and 30 years old in good health.

This clonotype has just a few counts. This rearrangement joins TRBV12-3 or TRBV12-4 to TRBJ1-1; D may be TRBD1 (6 bases). The germline V and J ends were trimmed by 7 bases and 6 bases, with 18 bases remaining between them. The CDR3 is 14 residues long. CDR3 protein: CASNTQGRRAEAFF. CDR3 coding DNA: TGTGCCAGCAACACCCAGGGGCGGCGGGCTGAAGCTTTCTTT.

This clonotype has only a few counts. V is TRBV7-9 and J is TRBJ2-3, with D possibly TRBD2 on 6 matching bases. The germline CDR1 and CDR2 sequences are SEHNR and FQNEAQ (reference sequence). V was cut by 7 bases and J by 2 bases, with 10 bases left in between. This CDR3 contains 13 residues. The CDR3 DNA follows: TGTGCCAGCAAGCGGGTAAACACAGATACGCAGTATTTT. Protein: CASKRVNTDTQYF.

This clonotype turned up a few times. The chain has TRBV13 and TRBJ1-6; 9 positions agree with TRBD1. The CDR3 runs to 16 residues. Per the germline V gene, CDR1 is PRHDT and CDR2 is FYEKMQ (reference sequence). The ends lost 5 bases at V and 5 bases at J; junction bases unmatched: 7. The CDR3 sequence is CASSPYGTGNNSPLHF. The CDR3 DNA reads TGTGCCAGCAGCCCCTACGGGACAGGGAATAATTCACCCCTCCACTTT.

The V and J genes are TRBV19 and TRBJ2-7; TRBD1 agrees at 7 bases. Germline V gene sequence: CDR1 LNHDA, CDR2 SQIVND (reference sequence). The CDR3 length is 13 residues. After removal of 10 bases from V and 3 bases from J, the junction contained 9 bases not matched to a gene. DNA for the CDR3: TGTGCCACCTCGGCCGGGACAGTCTACGAGCAGTACTTC. Its protein product is CATSAGTVYEQYF.

This clonotype has only a few counts. This chain links TRBV5-1 with TRBJ1-1, with 8 bases identical to TRBD1. The V gene end was trimmed by 6 bases and the J gene end by 8 bases; junction bases not matched to a gene: 9. Germline assignment: CDR1 SGHRS and CDR2 YFSETQ. This CDR3 has 13 residues. The CDR3 DNA reads TGCGCCAGCACCGGGGGGGACAGGTCCGAAGCTTTCTTT. It codes for CASTGGDRSEAFF.

This clonotype was counted between two and nine times. J is TRBJ2-1 and V is TRBV6-2 or TRBV6-3, with TRBD2 identical over 9 bases. Germline CDR1 is MNHEY and CDR2 is SVGEGT. The V and J ends lost 0 bases and 7 bases, in that order; junction bases with no gene match: 13. The CDR3 loop spans 18 amino acids. The CDR3 DNA sequence: TGTGCCAGCAGTTACTCGACCTTTGCGGGGGGGCCTCTGAATGAGCAGTTCTTC. Its protein is CASSYSTFAGGPLNEQFF.

This clonotype was detected ten times or more. The chain is built from TRBV27 and TRBJ2-5; 11 bases are shared with TRBD2. This CDR3 comprises 15 residues. Per germline, CDR1 MNHEY and CDR2 SMNVEV (reference sequence). Unmatched junction bases numbered 4, after V lost 3 bases and J lost 4 bases. CDR3 in amino acids: CASSLASGRLETQYF. CDR3 bases: TGTGCCAGCAGTTTGGCTAGCGGGAGGTTAGAGACCCAGTACTTC.

Only a few counts were recorded for this clonotype. V gene TRBV20-1 combines with J gene TRBJ2-1; 14 nucleotides agree with TRBD2. After removal of 2 bases from V and 3 bases from J, the junction contained 6 bases not matched to a gene. The germline V gene has CDR1 DFQATT and CDR2 SNEGSKA (reference sequence). The CDR3 has 17 amino acids. Here the CDR3 DNA reads TGCAGTGCTAGACTTGGGACTAGCGGGAGAAACTACAATGAGCAGTTCTTC. The encoded protein is CSARLGTSGRNYNEQFF.

This clonotype occurred many times. The V call is TRBV7-9, the J call TRBJ2-7, with 14 positions matching TRBD2. Losses at the gene ends were 3 bases for V and 3 bases for J; bases not matched to a gene: 1. Germline V gene sequence: CDR1 SEHNR, CDR2 FQNEAQ (reference sequence). CDR3 size: 15 residues. The CDR3 is CASSLGTSGSYEQYF. DNA for the CDR3: TGTGCCAGCAGCTTGGGGACTAGCGGGAGCTACGAGCAGTACTTC.

V gene TRBV14 combines with J gene TRBJ2-3, with 8 bases fitting TRBD2. The V segment lost 3 bases and the J segment 7 bases; nucleotides outside the gene matches: 12. The CDR3 runs to 16 residues. Germline CDR1 is SGHDN and CDR2 is FVKESK. The CDR3 coding sequence is TGTGCCAGCAGCCAGCCCAGCGGGGGACCGCCTCATACGCAGTATTTT. Protein product: CASSQPSGGPPHTQYF.